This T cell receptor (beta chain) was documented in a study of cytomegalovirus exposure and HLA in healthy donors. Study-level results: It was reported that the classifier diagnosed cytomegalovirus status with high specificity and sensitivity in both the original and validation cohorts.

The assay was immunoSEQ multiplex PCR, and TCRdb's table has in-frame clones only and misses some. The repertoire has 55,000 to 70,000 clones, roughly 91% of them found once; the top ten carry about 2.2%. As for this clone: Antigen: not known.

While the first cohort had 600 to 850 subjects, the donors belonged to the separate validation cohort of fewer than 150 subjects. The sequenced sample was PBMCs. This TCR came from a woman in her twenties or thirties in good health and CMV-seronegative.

CDR3 nucleotides: TGTGCCAGCATTTGGGACAGCTCTTGGGGAAACACCATATATTTT. Translating gives CASIWDSSWGNTIYF. V and J are TRBV6-6 and TRBJ1-3, with 7 nucleotides matching TRBD1. The CDR3 is made up of 15 amino acids. Trimming cost V 7 bases and J 4 bases; bases outside gene matches: 10. Germline values: CDR1 MNHNY, CDR2 SVGAGI (reference sequence).